The 16 T cell receptor beta chains presented below share a single source sample, sequenced in a study of cytomegalovirus exposure and HLA in healthy donors (dated 2017 in TCRdb). The library was made by the immunoSEQ multiplex PCR assay. A mixture of 60 forward primers for TCR Vbeta segments and 13 reverse primers for TCR Jbeta segments was used in the multiplex PCR. In its TCRdb copy, this immuneACCESS table keeps in-frame sequences only and misses some clones. Where compared with another copy, unresolved V genes explain less than half of these, and the others have no known cause. Counted in this sample were 100,000 to 150,000 clones; 76% of them appeared once. The top ten clonotypes cover about 1.8% of the sample. What was sequenced was PBMCs. All receptors come from a female donor in good health and CMV-seropositive.

The chain links TRBV10-1 to TRBJ2-7; TRBD1 agrees at 9 bases. Trimming at V came to 5 bases and at J to 6 bases, leaving 5 bases not matched to a gene. Germline loops: CDR1 WNHNN, CDR2 SYGVQD (reference sequence). The CDR3 is 13 residues long. The CDR3, as DNA: TGCGCCAGCAGTCGGGACAGGGTCGGCGAGCAGTACTTC. Translated, it gives CASSRDRVGEQYF.

As regards this clone: The germline gene is not matched at one end of the junction; a read error may be the cause. This sequence joins TRBV7-9 and TRBJ2-5, with 7 bases matching TRBD1. Looked up from germline, CDR1 is SEHNR and CDR2 is FQNEAQ (reference sequence). This CDR3 region has 15 residues. DNA of the CDR3: TGTGTCAGCAGCACCCTACAGGGGCCGGGAGAGACCCAGTACTTC. This encodes CVSSTLQGPGETQYF.

The chain employs TRBV5-6 and TRBJ2-7; 9 bases are a match to TRBD1. Germline V gene lookup returns CDR1 SGHDT and CDR2 YYEEEE. This CDR3 has 16 residues. The junction had 6 bases not matched to a gene; V was cut back by 0 bases and J by 2 bases. For the CDR3, the DNA is TGTGCCAGCAGCTTGGAGGGACAGGGCATAACCTACGAGCAGTACTTC. Translation gives CASSLEGQGITYEQYF.

This clone appeared a few times. This rearrangement joins TRBV7-2 to TRBJ2-5; weak D call: TRBD1 (5 bases). V lost 4 bases, J lost 5 bases, and 14 bases lay in between. CDR1 and CDR2 from the germline V gene are SGHTA and FQGNSA. This CDR3 has 14 amino acids. CDR3 sequence (DNA): TGTGCCAGCAGCTCCGGGCCCTCAGGGGAGACCCAGTACTTC. Its protein is CASSSGPSGETQYF.

This clone was recorded only once. The CDR3 DNA reads as TGTGCCAGCAGTGGCGAGGGAGTCGTGTTCTACAATGAGCAGTTCTTC. Its translation is CASSGEGVVFYNEQFF. V and J are TRBV2 and TRBJ2-1; TRBD2 is a possible D gene (5 bases). The CDR3 spans 16 residues. From germline, CDR1 is SNHLY and CDR2 FYNNEI. Trimming pared 4 bases from V and 3 bases from J, leaving 16 bases between.

This chain joins TRBV6-4 and TRBJ1-1; D gene unclear. The germline V and J ends were trimmed by 4 bases and 3 bases, with 9 bases remaining between them. CDR3 length: 13 amino acids. Looked up from germline, CDR1 is MRHNA and CDR2 is SNTAGT. The chain's CDR3 is CASSVRRDTEAFF. CDR3 nucleotides: TGTGCCAGCAGTGTTCGGAGGGACACTGAAGCTTTCTTT.

The chain employs TRBV2 and TRBJ2-2, with TRBD2 as a possible D gene (6 bases). V gave up 6 bases and J gave up 4 bases, with 15 bases separating them. The CDR3 totals 15 residues. The germline V gene has CDR1 SNHLY and CDR2 FYNNEI. The CDR3 bases are TGTGCCAGCAGGTACGATAGCGGTTCCACCGGGGAGCTGTTTTTT. Translated, it gives CASRYDSGSTGELFF.

The chain couples TRBV10-1 to TRBJ2-3; TRBD2 aligns across 9 bases. Germline CDR1 WNHNN, CDR2 SYGVQD (reference sequence). The CDR3 sequence is 14 residues long. V lost 2 bases and J lost 3; bases outside the gene matches: 0. CDR3 in amino acids: CASSETSGTDTQYF. The CDR3 DNA is TGCGCCAGCAGTGAGACTAGCGGGACAGATACGCAGTATTTT.

This clone was seen more than once but under ten times. The J gene is TRBJ2-1, the V gene TRBV5-6, with 12 bases matching TRBD2. The CDR3 contains 15 residues. Losses at the gene ends were 0 bases for V and 12 bases for J; bases not matched to a gene: 7. Germline CDR1 reads SGHDT; CDR2 reads YYEEEE. Here the CDR3 reads CASSLGLAGGLTQFF. Written as DNA, the CDR3 is TGTGCCAGCAGCTTGGGCCTAGCGGGGGGGTTGACGCAGTTCTTC.

The genes are TRBV30 and TRBJ1-1; 7 nucleotides agree with TRBD1. Germline CDR1 and CDR2: GTSNPN and SVGIG (reference sequence). Trimming took 0 bases from V and 6 from J; bases not matched to a gene: 4. The length of the CDR3 is 13 residues. The CDR3 DNA reads TGTGCCTGGAGTGTAGTCAGGGGGGCTGAAGCTTTCTTT. Its protein product is CAWSVVRGAEAFF.

This clone has a handful of counts. The gene calls are TRBV10-3 and TRBJ2-2; D is perhaps TRBD2 (5 bases). The germline V and J ends were trimmed by 11 bases and 2 bases, with 21 bases remaining between them. The germline CDR1 and CDR2 sequences are ENHRY and SYGVKD. This CDR3 spans 16 amino acids. CDR3: CAAQRGFGGNTGELFF. The DNA for the CDR3 is TGTGCCGCTCAAAGAGGGTTTGGCGGTAACACCGGGGAGCTGTTTTTT.

The chain links TRBV19 to TRBJ2-7; TRBD1 is a possible D gene (6 bases). V lost 9 bases and J lost 4, with 22 bases in between. The CDR3 has 15 amino acids. CDR1 LNHDA and CDR2 SQIVND come from the germline V gene (reference sequence). In DNA form, the CDR3 reads TGTGCCAGCACCCCGGGACAAGGGAGTAGGTACGAGCAGTACTTC. It codes for CASTPGQGSRYEQYF.

This rearrangement joins TRBV6-1 to TRBJ2-7; 9 bases map to TRBD1. The junction had 5 bases not matched to a gene; V was cut back by 4 bases and J by 7 bases. This CDR3 is 13 amino acids long. Germline V gene data show CDR1 as MNHNS and CDR2 as SASEGT. The CDR3 bases are TGTGCCAGCAGTGCGCCGGACAGGGGTGAGCAGTACTTC. This gives the protein CASSAPDRGEQYF.

The chain uses TRBV2 and TRBJ1-5; TRBD1 matches 7 bases. This CDR3 has 14 amino acids. Trimming cost V 3 bases and J 7 bases; bases outside gene matches: 6. Germline lookup yields CDR1 SNHLY and CDR2 FYNNEI. CDR3 residues: CASSEGQQSQPQHF. CDR3 coding DNA: TGTGCCAGCAGTGAGGGACAGCAAAGCCAGCCCCAGCATTTT.

The rearrangement links TRBV7-9 to TRBJ2-7; 7 positions agree with TRBD1. This CDR3 region has 14 residues. Trimming removed 10 bases from V and 2 bases from J; junction bases left unmatched: 11. The germline V gene encodes CDR1 SEHNR and CDR2 FQNEAQ (reference sequence). CDR3 sequence (DNA): TGTGCCACCACCCTCCTCGGACAGGCCTACGAGCAGTACTTC. This gives the protein CATTLLGQAYEQYF.

This clone was picked up a small number of times. The chain employs TRBV10-1 and TRBJ2-1; weak D call: TRBD2 (5 bases). Looked up from germline, CDR1 is WNHNN and CDR2 is SYGVQD (reference sequence). CDR3 size: 13 residues. The ends were cut back, 6 bases at V and 5 bases at J, with 11 bases in the middle. CDR3 loop: CASRRDYNNEQFF. The CDR3 DNA sequence: TGCGCCAGCAGACGAGACTATAACAATGAGCAGTTCTTC.